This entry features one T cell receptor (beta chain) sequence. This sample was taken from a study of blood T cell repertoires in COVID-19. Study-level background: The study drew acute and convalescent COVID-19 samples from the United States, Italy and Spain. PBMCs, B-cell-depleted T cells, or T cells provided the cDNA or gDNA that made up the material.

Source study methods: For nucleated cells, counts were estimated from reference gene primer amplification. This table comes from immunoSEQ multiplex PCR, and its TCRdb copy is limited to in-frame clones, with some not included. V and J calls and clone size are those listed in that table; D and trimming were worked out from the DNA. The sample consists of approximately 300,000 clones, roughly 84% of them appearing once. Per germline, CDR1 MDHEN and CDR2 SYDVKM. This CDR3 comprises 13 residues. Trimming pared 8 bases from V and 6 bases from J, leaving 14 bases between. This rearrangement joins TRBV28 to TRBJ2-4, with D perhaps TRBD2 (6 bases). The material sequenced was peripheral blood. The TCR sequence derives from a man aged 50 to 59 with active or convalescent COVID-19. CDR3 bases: TGTGCCAGCTCTCCCGGGACTGGAAACATTCAGTACTTC. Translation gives CASSPGTGNIQYF. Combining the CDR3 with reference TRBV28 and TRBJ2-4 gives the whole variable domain DVKVTQSSRYLVKRTGEKVFLECVQDMDHENMFWYRQDPGLGLRLIYFSYDVKMKEKGDIPEGYSVSREKKERFSLILESASTNQTSMYLCASSPGTGNIQYFGAGTRLSVL.